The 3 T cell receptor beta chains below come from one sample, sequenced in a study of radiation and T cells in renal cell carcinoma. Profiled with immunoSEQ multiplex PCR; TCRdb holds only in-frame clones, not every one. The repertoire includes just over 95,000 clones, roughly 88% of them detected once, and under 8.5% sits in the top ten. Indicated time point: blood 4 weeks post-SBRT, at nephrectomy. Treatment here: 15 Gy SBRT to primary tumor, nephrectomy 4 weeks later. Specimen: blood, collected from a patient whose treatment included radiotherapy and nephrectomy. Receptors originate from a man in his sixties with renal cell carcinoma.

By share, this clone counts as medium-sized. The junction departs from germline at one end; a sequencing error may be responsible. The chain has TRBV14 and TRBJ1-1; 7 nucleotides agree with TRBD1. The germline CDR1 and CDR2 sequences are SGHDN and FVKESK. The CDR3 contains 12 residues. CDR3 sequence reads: CASSQAKTGQKF. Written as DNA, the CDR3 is TGTGCCAGCAGCCAAGCCAAAACGGGACAGAAATTT.

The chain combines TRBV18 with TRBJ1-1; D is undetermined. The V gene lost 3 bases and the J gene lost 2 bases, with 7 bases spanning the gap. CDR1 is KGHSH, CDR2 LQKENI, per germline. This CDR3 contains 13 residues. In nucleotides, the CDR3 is TGTGCCAGCTCACCCCGGACTAACACTGAAGCTTTCTTT. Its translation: CASSPRTNTEAFF.

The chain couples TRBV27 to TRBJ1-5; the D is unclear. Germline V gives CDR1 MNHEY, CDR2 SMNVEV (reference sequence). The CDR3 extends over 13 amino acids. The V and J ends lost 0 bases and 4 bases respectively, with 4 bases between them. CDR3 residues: CASSLSSNQPQHF. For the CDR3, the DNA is TGTGCCAGCAGTTTATCCTCGAATCAGCCCCAGCATTTT.